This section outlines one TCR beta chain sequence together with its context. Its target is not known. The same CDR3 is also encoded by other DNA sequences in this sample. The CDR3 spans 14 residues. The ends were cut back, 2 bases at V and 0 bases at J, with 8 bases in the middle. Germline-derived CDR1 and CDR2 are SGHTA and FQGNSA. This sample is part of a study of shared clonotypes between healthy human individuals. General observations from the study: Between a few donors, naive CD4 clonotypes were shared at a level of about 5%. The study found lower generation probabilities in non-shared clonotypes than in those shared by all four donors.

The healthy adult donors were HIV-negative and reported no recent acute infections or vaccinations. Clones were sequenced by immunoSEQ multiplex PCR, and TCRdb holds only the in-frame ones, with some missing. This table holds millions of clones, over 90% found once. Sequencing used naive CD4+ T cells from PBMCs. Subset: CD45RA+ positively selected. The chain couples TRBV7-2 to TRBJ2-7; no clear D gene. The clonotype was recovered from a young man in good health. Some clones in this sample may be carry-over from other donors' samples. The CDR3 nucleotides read TGTGCCAGCAGCTTAACCTCTACCTCCTACGAGCAGTACTTC. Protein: CASSLTSTSYEQYF.